These 22 T cell receptor beta chains came from one sample sequenced in a study of Ad26.COV2.S vaccination and SARS-CoV-2 variants. Noted treatment: about 20 received Ad26.COV2.S at low or high dose, single or two shots; roughly 5 received placebo; per-sample allocation not given. Collection of samples fell on day 63 after the first vaccine or placebo injection. Some clones are missing from TCRdb's copy, which holds only in-frame ones; the method was immunoSEQ multiplex PCR. Seen here are roughly 680,000 clones, around 90% observed once, and the top ten hold about 1.5%. The sequencing here drew on peripheral blood, taken in a trial of Ad26.COV2.S vaccine versus placebo. Receptor source: a person between 18 and 60 years old who received the Ad26.COV2.S COVID-19 vaccine or a placebo.

This sequence joins TRBV14 and TRBJ2-1; tentative D call: TRBD2 (6 bases). This CDR3 is built from 15 residues. The germline V gene encodes CDR1 SGHDN and CDR2 FVKESK. V dropped 1 base and J dropped 8 bases, with 15 bases sitting between them. CDR3 in DNA: TGTGCCAGCAGCCAAGCCTTAGCGGCTCAGGATGAGCAGTTCTTC. Amino acid sequence: CASSQALAAQDEQFF.

This chain uses TRBV11-3 with TRBJ2-1; 10 bases line up with TRBD2. With V trimmed by 2 bases and J by 7 bases, 5 bases remained unmatched. This CDR3 has 15 residues. Germline CDR1 is SGHNT and CDR2 is YENEEA. DNA for the CDR3: TGTGCCAGCAGCTTACTAGCGGGAGTTAGGAATGAGCAGTTCTTC. It is translated as CASSLLAGVRNEQFF.

The chain employs TRBV6-2 or TRBV6-3 and TRBJ1-2, with no clear D. V was trimmed by 2 bases and J by 3 bases, leaving 10 bases between them. The length of the CDR3 is 14 residues. Germline-derived CDR1 and CDR2 are MNHEY and SVGEGT. CDR3 amino acids: CASSYGPRYYGYTF. The CDR3 DNA reads as TGTGCCAGCAGTTACGGACCCCGCTACTATGGCTACACCTTC.

The gene calls are TRBV29-1 and TRBJ2-1; no firm D call. The CDR3 is made up of 12 amino acids. Trimming took off 2 bases at V and 3 bases at J, with 5 bases between the two ends. CDR1 is SQVTM and CDR2 is ANQGSEA in the germline V gene. For the CDR3, the DNA is TGCAGCGTTGAAAAAATCTACAATGAGCAGTTCTTC. Translation gives CSVEKIYNEQFF.

The V call is TRBV24-1, the J call TRBJ2-1; TRBD1 matches at 7 bases. Germline V CDR1 and CDR2: KGHDR, SFDVKD. Trimming removed 12 bases from V and 2 bases from J; junction bases left unmatched: 3. CDR3 size: 12 residues. The DNA for the CDR3 is TGTGCCCCAGGGGGTCCCTACAATGAGCAGTTCTTC. This gives the protein CAPGGPYNEQFF.

The chain recombines TRBV9 with TRBJ1-6; 7 nucleotides line up with TRBD1. Trimming cost V 3 bases and J 10 bases; bases outside gene matches: 4. The CDR3 is made up of 13 amino acids. Germline-derived CDR1 and CDR2 are SGDLS and YYNGEE. Here the CDR3 DNA reads TGTGCCAGCAGCGAGGGCAGGGGGTCACCCCTCCACTTT. Its protein product is CASSEGRGSPLHF. Filled out from reference TRBV9 and TRBJ1-6, the complete variable domain reads DSGVTQTPKHLITATGQRVTLRCSPRSGDLSVYWYQQSLDQGLQFLIQYYNGEERAKGNILERFSAQQFPDLHSELNLSSLELGDSALYFCASSEGRGSPLHFGNGTRLTVT.

CDR3 DNA: TGTGCCAGCAGACTCACGGGTGGTGAGCGTAGCTCTGGGGCCAACGTCCTGACTTTC. This translates into CASRLTGGERSSGANVLTF. The chain combines TRBV3-1 (or the pseudogene TRBV3-2) with TRBJ2-6; D uncertain. Germline values: CDR1 LGHDT, CDR2 YNNKEL (reference sequence). V was shortened by 6 bases and J by 0 bases, with 21 bases between the two germline ends. This CDR3 is 19 amino acids long.

V usage is TRBV3-1 (or the pseudogene TRBV3-2) and J usage is TRBJ1-5; 11 bases are shared with TRBD1. Per germline, CDR1 LGHDT and CDR2 YNNKEL (reference sequence). The length of the CDR3 is 16 residues. V lost 4 bases, J lost 2 bases, and 4 bases stayed unmatched. The DNA for the CDR3 is TGTGCCAGCAGCCCCGGGACAGGGGGAGGCAATCAGCCCCAGCATTTT. Protein sequence: CASSPGTGGGNQPQHF.

The CDR3 coding sequence is TGTGCCAGCTCATCCGACAGGGGGCGGACTGAAGCTTTCTTT. This gives the protein CASSSDRGRTEAFF. The rearrangement uses TRBV18 and TRBJ1-1, with 10 bases fitting TRBD1. The germline V gene has CDR1 KGHSH and CDR2 LQKENI. The CDR3 sequence is 14 residues long. V lost 5 bases and J lost 5; bases outside the gene matches: 5. The variable domain in full, with the rest retrieved from reference TRBV18 and TRBJ1-1, is NAGVMQNPRHLVRRRGQEARLRCSPMKGHSHVYWYRQLPEEGLKFMVYLQKENIIDESGMPKERFSAEFPKEGPSILRIQQVVRGDSAAYFCASSSDRGRTEAFFGQGTRLTVV.

This chain uses TRBV27 with TRBJ2-7; D is possibly TRBD1 (6 bases). This CDR3 is 15 amino acids long. In germline, CDR1 is MNHEY, CDR2 SMNVEV (reference sequence). The V gene lost 1 base and the J gene lost 2 bases, with 12 bases spanning the gap. CDR3 protein: CASSLYRDRAYEQYF. CDR3 nucleotides: TGTGCCAGCAGTTTATACAGGGATCGGGCCTACGAGCAGTACTTC.

The chain couples TRBV10-3 to TRBJ1-5, with a weak D call TRBD1 (5 bases). CDR1 is ENHRY and CDR2 is SYGVKD in the germline V gene. Trimming left V 9 bases short and J 9 bases short, with 24 bases between. The CDR3 length is 15 residues. CDR3 bases: TGTGCCATGGAGAAAACGGGGGTCTATTGGCGGCCCCAGCATTTT. This encodes CAMEKTGVYWRPQHF.

The V gene is TRBV5-6, the J gene TRBJ1-1; D call uncertain. The CDR3 spans 15 residues. V lost 0 bases and J 5 bases, leaving 14 bases between the germline ends. Germline values: CDR1 SGHDT, CDR2 YYEEEE. The CDR3 region is CASSLEHPMGTEAFF. The CDR3 DNA reads as TGTGCCAGCAGCTTGGAACATCCCATGGGGACTGAAGCTTTCTTT.

J is TRBJ1-4 and V is TRBV10-3, with D perhaps TRBD1 (5 bases). The CDR3 loop spans 16 amino acids. Trimming took 0 bases from V and 4 from J, leaving 12 bases between them. Germline-derived CDR1 and CDR2 are ENHRY and SYGVKD. In DNA form, the CDR3 reads TGTGCCATCAGTGAGTCGAAGACAGAGAATAATGAAAAACTGTTTTTT. This encodes CAISESKTENNEKLFF.

The genes are TRBV3-1 (or the pseudogene TRBV3-2) and TRBJ1-2, with a tentative D call TRBD1 (6 bases). Trimming pared 3 bases from V and 8 bases from J, leaving 16 bases between. The CDR3 is made up of 14 amino acids. Germline V lookup: CDR1 LGHDT, CDR2 YNNKEL (reference sequence). CDR3 in DNA: TGTGCCAGCAGCCAGGAGGGGGTACCGGGGGGCTACACCTTC. This encodes CASSQEGVPGGYTF.

The V call is TRBV6-5, the J call TRBJ1-2; TRBD1 is a possible D gene (5 bases). Trimming took 6 bases from V and 4 from J, leaving 15 bases between them. The CDR3 length is 14 residues. CDR1 and CDR2 from the germline V gene are MNHEY and SVGAGI. CDR3 sequence: CASSRGGTSYGYTF. The CDR3 DNA reads TGTGCCAGCAGCCGAGGCGGGACGAGCTATGGCTACACCTTC.

The chain recombines TRBV20-1 with TRBJ2-7; 9 bases agree with TRBD1. This CDR3 comprises 15 residues. The trim removed 3 bases at V and 4 bases at J, leaving 10 bases unmatched. Germline V lookup: CDR1 DFQATT, CDR2 SNEGSKA (reference sequence). The CDR3 here is CSASNDRQGVYEQYF. In DNA, the CDR3 is TGCAGTGCTAGTAATGATAGACAGGGGGTGTACGAGCAGTACTTC.

A remark on this clone: The junction departs from germline at one end; a sequencing error may be responsible. This chain joins TRBV7-2 and TRBJ1-2; 8 nucleotides agree with TRBD1. Germline CDR1 is SGHTA and CDR2 is FQGNSA. The CDR3 contains 15 residues. This CDR3 is CASILGDRRLGGYTF. CDR3 bases: TGTGCCAGCATCTTAGGGGACAGGCGCCTGGGAGGCTACACCTTC.

The chain has TRBV10-2 and TRBJ2-3; D might be TRBD2 (7 bases). V lost 7 bases and J 1 base, leaving 15 bases between the germline ends. The germline V gene encodes CDR1 WSHSY and CDR2 SAAADI. This CDR3 region has 15 residues. CDR3 loop: CASIGGAAGTDTQYF. CDR3 sequence (DNA): TGCGCCAGCATAGGGGGGGCGGCTGGCACAGATACGCAGTATTTT.

The chain carries TRBV6-5 and TRBJ1-3; D is undetermined. This CDR3 contains 15 residues. V was pared by 9 bases and J by 0 bases, with 15 bases between. Germline V gene lookup returns CDR1 MNHEY and CDR2 SVGAGI. CDR3 residues: CARFLLGGSGNTIYF. Written as DNA, the CDR3 is TGTGCCAGATTTCTACTCGGAGGCTCTGGAAACACCATATATTTT.

This chain joins TRBV23-1 and TRBJ1-6, with D unresolved. TRBV23-1 is flagged as an ORF with uncertain function. CDR3 size: 14 residues. V dropped 6 bases and J dropped 9 bases, with 15 bases sitting between them. This CDR3 is CASRAQKTGSPLHF. The CDR3 coding sequence is TGCGCCAGCAGGGCTCAAAAGACGGGTTCACCCCTCCACTTT.

The sample holds one count of this clone. The chain has TRBV6-2 or TRBV6-3 and TRBJ1-1; D possibly corresponds to TRBD1 (6 bases). V was shortened by 4 bases and J by 4 bases, with 7 bases between the two germline ends. Germline CDR1 reads MNHEY; CDR2 reads SVGEGT. There are 12 residues in the CDR3. The CDR3 sequence is CASSSGATEAFF. In DNA form, the CDR3 reads TGTGCCAGCAGTTCAGGGGCCACTGAAGCTTTCTTT.

The chain is built from TRBV24-1 and TRBJ2-3; D is perhaps TRBD2 (6 bases). Germline assignment: CDR1 KGHDR and CDR2 SFDVKD. With 5 bases removed from V and 1 base from J, the gap between germline ends came to 12 bases. The CDR3 is 15 residues long. This CDR3 reads CATSGDGSGTDTQYF. Here the CDR3 DNA reads TGTGCCACCAGTGGTGACGGGAGCGGCACAGATACGCAGTATTTT.